This T cell receptor beta chain was captured by sequencing in a study of cytomegalovirus exposure and HLA in healthy donors. The PCR made use of 60 Vbeta and 13 Jbeta primers. Authors' analysis steps: Later reanalysis found roughly 80 million unique TCR beta chains, around 11 million of them shared. The table came from immunoSEQ multiplex PCR; TCRdb's copy has only in-frame clones and leaves some out. The V and J calls and clone size were taken over from that table, and D and trimming were inferred from the DNA. The sample is made up of 150,000 to 200,000 clones, and the top ten hold approximately 6.9% of it. Nominally healthy donors provided the samples, though records likely missed some immune exposures. V was trimmed by 7 bases and J by 5 bases, leaving 12 bases between them. The CDR3 spans 12 residues. Germline V CDR1 and CDR2: MNHNS, SASEGT.

The TCR sequence derives from a man aged 30 to 39 in good health and CMV-seronegative. The chain joins TRBV6-1 to TRBJ2-7, with a possible D match to TRBD1 (8 bases). The sequenced sample consisted of PBMCs. In DNA form, the CDR3 reads TGTGCCAGCATACAGGGGGGGCACGAGCAGTACTTC. The encoded protein is CASIQGGHEQYF.